This T cell receptor (beta chain) was identified during a study of control samples from healthy donors and cancer patients. CDR1 and CDR2 from the germline V gene are WSHSY and SAAADI. Trimming cost V 2 bases and J 11 bases, with 16 bases left between them. The CDR3 contains 14 residues. TCRdb keeps only in-frame clones here, not all; method: immunoSEQ multiplex PCR. The table lists 70,000 or so clones, about 80% of them singletons, with 28% in the top ten. The clonotype was recovered from a middle-aged man in good health. This chain joins TRBV10-2 and TRBJ1-3; TRBD1 is a possible D gene (5 bases). Sequenced input: blood. Written as DNA, the CDR3 is TGCGCCAGCAGTGAGATTGGGCTACGAGGGGCCATATATTTT. Encoded protein: CASSEIGLRGAIYF.